This T cell receptor beta chain emerged from a study of T cell responses to AZD1222 COVID-19 vaccine. Study results and caveats: Samples come after the peak T cell response, not at day 14. Regions 160-218 and 743-854 held dominance among vaccine-associated CD4 TCRs, which spanned spike.

For this clone: Its target is unknown.

Here immunoSEQ multiplex PCR was the method, and the copy in TCRdb shows in-frame clones only, minus some. The profile shows about 110,000 clones, 65% to 85% of them singletons. The source material was peripheral blood, sampled on day 0 of AZD1222 vaccination. This sequence originates from an adult in good health.

CDR3 sequence reads: CASSYLSAGNQPQHF. As DNA, the CDR3 is TGTGCCAGCAGTTATCTGAGCGCCGGCAATCAGCCCCAGCATTTT. The rearrangement joins TRBV6-2 or TRBV6-3 to TRBJ1-5; D uncertain. The CDR3 runs 15 residues. Germline V gene lookup returns CDR1 MNHEY and CDR2 SVGEGT. The germline V and J ends were trimmed by 3 bases and 2 bases, with 11 bases remaining between them.